This T cell receptor beta chain was profiled in a study of cytomegalovirus exposure and HLA in healthy donors (TCRdb year 2017). About the investigation overall: In an earlier analysis of about 560 of the donors, 276 Gb of sequence data and 117 million unique TCR beta sequences from approximately 180 million T cells were reported. Roughly 300 gigabases of sequencing data and tens of millions of unique TCR sequences were included in an early release covering 550 to 800 HLA-typed donors. The genetic ancestry cluster associated with self-reported Caucasian donors included approximately 85% of the roughly 400 genotyped donors. The study aimed to test whether signatures of past pathogen exposure could be identified by cataloging public T cell receptors. Using immunosequencing, the study profiled T cell repertoires from 500 to 800 subjects and related those repertoires to cytomegalovirus serostatus. Along with the approximately 670-subject first cohort, a separate validation cohort of some 130 different subjects was used. High-throughput TCR immunosequencing, statistical association of individual TCRs with disease status, and machine learning were combined to predict cytomegalovirus infection status. A later analysis re-examined previously published TCR beta repertoires from 610 or so donors and added high-resolution HLA genotyping to investigate patterns of TCR occurrence. Rather than drawing on any new phenotypic data, the later analysis identified candidate immune exposures from TCR beta sequences and the way those sequences occurred across donors. To decide whether each TCR beta V gene segment behaved as functional or pseudogenic, an earlier analysis of some 540 of the donors relied on high-throughput TCR beta sequencing. Donor age, sex, ethnicity and CMV serostatus were compiled together with the repertoire data. A later genetic analysis took genome-wide SNP genotypes for about 55% of the 666 donors and used that subset as a discovery cohort. All discovery cohort repertoires had been generated on a single sequencing platform. Class I and class II HLA loci were covered by the typing at four-digit resolution. Typing coverage differed by locus: A, B, C, DRB1 and DQB1 were typed in roughly 629-630 donors, DQA1 in 500 to 550, DPA1 in over 600, and DPB1 in 450 to 480. Roughly 5 DR-DQ haplotypes were handled as single units for association and clustering because linkage in the cohort was strong. On average, around 240,000 unique TCR beta nucleotide sequences were sequenced per donor among some 420 genotyped donors of the cohort, with approximately 18% of those sequences being non-productive.

The study at large found these results: In vitro tests confirmed that three of the cytomegalovirus-associated TCR beta chains recognize cytomegalovirus antigens. In a later analysis, HLA-associated TCR beta chains showed more clonal expansion and lower generation probabilities than non-associated chains that were equally common. Across donors, most TCR sequences were observed very rarely, whereas some public TCRs were present in many individuals. Correlated functional status among segregating V segments might be attributable to linkage disequilibrium, but an unknown experimental factor could not be ruled out. Because some donors lacked HLA typing at each locus, the association tests relied only on the typed subset. The cohort was sequenced for TCR beta chains only, and without alpha or paired-chain data the features that could be detected were limited. Sequencing depth was assumed to be roughly uniform across donors in the presence/absence analyses, though that assumption may not hold. Specific HLA alleles were associated with 16,951 TCR beta sequences at a false discovery rate of 0.05 in a later analysis. An association between a missense DCLRE1C variant and V-gene and J-gene trimming of TCR beta chains was found in a later genetic analysis and replicated in an independent cohort. A further reported finding was that TCR beta sequences accurately predicted the HLA-A and HLA-B alleles for most subjects in the first cohort. An earlier analysis of roughly 570 of the donors showed that most TCR beta V segments appeared in productive rearrangements either about 90% or about 30% of the time, which broadly matched IMGT annotations. For the cohort, immune exposure information was limited to CMV serostatus. According to a later analysis, most CMV-associated TCR beta chains appeared to be HLA-restricted, and the HLA associations seemed to be driven largely by CMV exposure. Compared with the roughly 670-donor mean, donors in an Asian-associated ancestry cluster had fewer N-insertions in productive TCRs, according to a later genetic analysis. Cytomegalovirus status was reported to be diagnosed by the classifier with high specificity and sensitivity in both the original and validation cohorts. In a later analysis, TCR association rates were found to vary across HLA loci, with the most associated TCRs seen for DRB1 alleles and the fewest for HLA-C alleles. In a later analysis, several top co-occurrence clusters were reported to appear linked to parvovirus B19, influenza, CMV and Epstein-Barr virus. It was suggested by the authors that the approach could potentially be generalized to other disease states and immunological phenotypes. A cluster of highly shared sequence variants was judged likely to represent a technical artifact of the sequencing pipeline. Assigning TCR associations to individual alleles was difficult when HLA alleles, especially DR and DQ, strongly co-occurred. About 17 rarely observed V segments, including chromosome 9 orphons, were excluded from the earlier analysis of several hundred of the donors because counts were too low. In the study, 164 TCR beta chains were listed as associated with cytomegalovirus.

Points on this clone: Its antigen remains unidentified. It has no much larger one-base neighbor in the sample; base qualities were not kept.

The cohort was made up of roughly 670 healthy bone marrow donors. At the time of sampling, all cohort members were nominally healthy, though unrecorded immune exposures were likely present. Of the 666 cohort members, just under 300 had a positive CMV serostatus and 350 to 450 had a negative one, while no CMV serostatus was recorded for the donor. Every donor gave a peripheral blood sample, and the peripheral blood mononuclear cells from that sample were used for TCR beta sequencing. The Qiagen DNeasy Blood Extraction Kit was used to extract genomic DNA from the blood cell samples. Libraries were built with the immunoSEQ multiplex PCR assay. The multiplex PCR relied on a mix of 60 forward primers for TCR Vbeta segments and 13 reverse primers for TCR Jbeta segments. The CDR3 region of rearranged TCR beta genes was amplified from genomic DNA by a multiplex PCR assay. On the Illumina HiSeq System, the amplified TCR beta libraries were sequenced as 87-base-pair reads. Processing in the source paper ran as follows. A later analysis counted tens of millions of unique TCR beta chains across the 700 or so repertoires, and around 9.9 million of these chains were shared by at least two donors. To remove PCR and sequencing errors, raw reads were error-corrected and collapsed into unique sequences using a nearest-neighbor algorithm that merged closely related sequences. Alignment of CDR3 sequences to IMGT reference sequences was used to assign V, D and J gene segments. Each retained sequence needed at least a six-nucleotide match to both a V gene segment and a J gene segment. A rearrangement counted as productive if the CDR3 had no stop codons and remained in frame with V and J, and every other rearrangement counted as non-productive. CDR3 was defined according to IMGT convention as the region running from the second conserved V-encoded cysteine to the conserved J-encoded phenylalanine. Sequences without an unambiguous match to a single V gene segment were excluded from the earlier analysis of about 600 of the donors. In an earlier analysis of approximately 590 of the donors, a V segment was called functional when productive rearrangements were above 56.7%, and segregating when the standard deviation between donors exceeded 5%. To diagnose cytomegalovirus status from the catalog of TCR beta chain sequences, a statistical classification framework was built. A later analysis assigned V and J genes by comparing TCR nucleotide sequences with IMGT/GENE-DB human TR gene sequences. Using the TCRdist pipeline, a later analysis assigned CDR3 sequences along with most-parsimonious VDJ recombination scenarios. In a later analysis, each TCR beta chain was defined by its CDR3 amino acid sequence together with its V-gene family, and reads lacking a unique V-gene family were excluded. To address suspected cross-contamination and a sequencing artifact, a later analysis removed 592 highly shared, low-generation-probability nucleotide sequences. For each public chain, a later analysis derived a clonal expansion index from normalized ranks of inferred template counts within each repertoire. In a later analysis, generation probabilities were computed with a VDJ recombination model fitted to out-of-frame rearrangements, and the resulting probabilities were checked against IGoR. In a later analysis, TCR-TCR, TCR-HLA and TCR-CMV co-occurrence was scored with hypergeometric tests, and a repertoire-size bias correction was applied to TCR pairs. In a later analysis, false discovery rates were estimated by permuting HLA or CMV assignments 20 times. In a later analysis, co-occurring TCRs were grouped using DBSCAN, with TCRdist sequence similarity added in when clustering inside HLA-allele-positive subsets. For co-occurrence clustering, repertoires with fewer than 30,000 or more than 120,000 public chains were excluded, along with 5 or 6 repertoires with anomalous nucleotide sharing. In TCRdb, the immuneACCESS table is reduced to in-frame sequences with V and J assigned. These tables do not hold every clone; where another copy was compared, an unresolved V gene accounts for under half, and the others remain unexplained. V and J calls and clone size are given by that table; D and trimming were obtained from the DNA. The sample table records under 75,000 clones; 74% of these occur just once. Approximately 10% of the sample comes from the top ten.

Sequencing input: PBMCs. The receptor's source is a human donor in good health.

The nucleotide sequence is given as TGTGCCAGCAGTTACTCGACACGGGGTCCCTACGAGCAGTACTTC. Its coded protein is CASSYSTRGPYEQYF. This chain joins TRBV6-5 to TRBJ2-7; a tentative D call is TRBD2 (5 bases match). The germline V gene gives CDR1 as MNHEY and CDR2 as SVGAGI. Taken from cysteine to phenylalanine, the CDR3 has 15 residues. The read is trimmed to its CDR3 DNA, 45 bases read in frame from base 1. Cut back by 0 bases and 2 bases, the V and J ends lie 11 bases apart.